This TCR beta chain appears in the sequencing data of a study of cytomegalovirus exposure and HLA in healthy donors. General study points: A link between a missense DCLRE1C variant and TCR beta V- and J-gene trimming emerged from a later analysis. On later analysis, the bulk of CMV-associated TCR beta chains appeared to be HLA-restricted. It has been reported that TCR beta sequences accurately predicted the HLA-A and HLA-B alleles of most subjects.

In the PCR, 60 Vbeta and 13 Jbeta primers were used. Authors' processing steps: In a later analysis, around 10 million of approximately 81 million unique beta chains occurred in at least two donors. Data came from immunoSEQ multiplex PCR; TCRdb stores just in-frame clones and leaves some out. V, J and clone size are taken as reported in that table, and D and trimming were inferred from the DNA itself. This repertoire shows around 140,000 clones, approximately 80% found once; its top ten account for about 3.2%. This clone was recorded a few times. The target antigen is unknown. The specimen sequenced was PBMCs. The clonotype was recovered from a female donor in good health and CMV-seronegative.

The CDR3 DNA reads TGTGCCAGCTCCCCAGACAGATACAATGAGCAGTTCTTC. It is translated as CASSPDRYNEQFF. The chain has TRBV6-1 and TRBJ2-1; D is perhaps TRBD1 (5 bases). Trimming stripped 8 bases from V and 4 bases from J, with 12 bases between. The CDR3 runs 13 residues. Germline CDR1 is MNHNS and CDR2 is SASEGT.